The 25 T cell receptor beta chains below come from one sample, sequenced in a study of T cells in Graves' hyperthyroidism and ophthalmopathy. Amplification of TCR beta CDR3 regions was performed using RNA transcripts as template. A set of HTBI primers served as the primers for a first-round RT-PCR of the TCR CDR3. One entry per CDR3 protein, called by TCRdb with MiXCR from the multiplex PCR reads. The sample lists about 570,000 distinct CDR3 sequences; 12% to 15% were seen once. The sample comprised blood. The receptors were gathered from a woman aged 40 to 50 with Graves' hyperthyroidism.

This clonotype was counted at least ten times. The J gene is TRBJ2-1, the V gene TRBV3-1; 9 nucleotides line up with TRBD1. The CDR3 length is 15 residues. The ends lost 5 bases at V and 10 bases at J; junction bases unmatched: 12. CDR1 and CDR2 from the germline V gene are LGHDT and YNNKEL (reference sequence). The CDR3 is CASSTRDRVSGEQFF. Here the CDR3 DNA reads TGTGCCAGCAGCACCCGGGACAGGGTTTCGGGCGAGCAGTTCTTC.

This clonotype was counted at least ten times. V gene TRBV12-3 or TRBV12-4 combines with J gene TRBJ2-4, with D possibly being TRBD2 (6 bases). V was pared by 3 bases and J by 1 base, with 10 bases between. The CDR3 covers 15 residues. This CDR3 is CASSLGGIAKNIQYF. CDR3 sequence (DNA): TGTGCCAGCAGTTTGGGCGGGATCGCCAAAAACATTCAGTACTTC.

In this sample, this clonotype turned up many times. This chain connects TRBV2 to TRBJ2-5; TRBD2 is a possible D gene (6 bases). Trimming removed 5 bases from V and 1 base from J, with 14 bases in between. The CDR3 is made up of 15 amino acids. CDR1 is SNHLY and CDR2 is FYNNEI in the germline V gene. CDR3 loop: CASSISGVPQETQYF. CDR3 DNA: TGTGCCAGCAGTATCTCGGGAGTGCCCCAAGAGACCCAGTACTTC.

The V call is TRBV5-1, the J call TRBJ1-3; D call uncertain. Between the trimmed V and J ends, which lost 1 base and 2 bases, there was a span of 13 bases. The V gene's germline CDR1 is SGHRS and CDR2 YFSETQ. The CDR3 consists of 16 residues. DNA of the CDR3: TGCGCCAGCAGCTTGATAGGCAGTAATCCTGGAAACACCATATATTTT. It encodes CASSLIGSNPGNTIYF.

This clonotype was detected only a few times. The gene calls are TRBV20-1 and TRBJ2-7; TRBD2 agrees at 8 bases. The junction had 7 bases not matched to a gene; V was cut back by 6 bases and J by 6 bases. The CDR3 is made up of 12 amino acids. Germline V gene sequence: CDR1 DFQATT, CDR2 SNEGSKA (reference sequence). The CDR3 nucleotides read TGCAGTGCCCCAAGCGGGAGAGGCGAGCAGTACTTC. This encodes CSAPSGRGEQYF.

This clonotype has ten or more counts. This chain uses TRBV2 with TRBJ1-5, with a weak D call TRBD1 (5 bases). V was shortened by 3 bases and J by 0 bases, with 15 bases between the two germline ends. The CDR3 spans 17 residues. Germline V gene data show CDR1 as SNHLY and CDR2 as FYNNEI. As DNA, the CDR3 is TGTGCCAGCAGTGATCCCGTGGGGCGATATAGCAATCAGCCCCAGCATTTT. Protein: CASSDPVGRYSNQPQHF.

This chain connects TRBV9 to TRBJ1-2; D gene uncertain. Germline V gives CDR1 SGDLS, CDR2 YYNGEE. V gave up 4 bases and J gave up 8 bases, with 15 bases separating them. The CDR3 consists of 13 residues. CDR3 loop: CASSPDAPKGYTF. The CDR3 nucleotides read TGTGCCAGCAGCCCAGATGCCCCTAAAGGCTACACCTTC.

This clonotype has only a few counts. The chain links TRBV7-8 to TRBJ2-3; TRBD2 is a possible D gene (5 bases). Germline CDR1 SGHVS, CDR2 FQNEAQ. The CDR3 has 16 residues. V dropped 1 base and J dropped 0 bases, with 11 bases sitting between them. The CDR3 DNA reads TGTGCCAGCAGCTTAGGTGGCGGGTTAAGCACAGATACGCAGTATTTT. Protein product: CASSLGGGLSTDTQYF. Combining the CDR3 with reference TRBV7-8 and TRBJ2-3 gives the whole variable domain GAGVSQSPRYKVAKRGQDVALRCDPISGHVSLFWYQQALGQGPEFLTYFQNEAQLDKSGLPSDRFFAERPEGSVSTLKIQRTQQEDSAVYLCASSLGGGLSTDTQYFGPGTRLTVL.

This clonotype occurred many times. Here the CDR3 reads CASSALAGGPTDTQYF. For the CDR3, the DNA is TGTGCCAGCAGCGCGTTAGCGGGAGGGCCCACAGATACGCAGTATTTT. The V call is TRBV5-6, the J call TRBJ2-3; TRBD2 matches 11 bases. With V trimmed by 4 bases and J by 2 bases, 6 bases remained unmatched. The CDR3 is 16 amino acids. Germline CDR1 is SGHDT and CDR2 is YYEEEE. The whole variable domain, remainder taken from reference TRBV5-6 and TRBJ2-3, is DAGVTQSPTHLIKTRGQQVTLRCSPKSGHDTVSWYQQALGQGPQFIFQYYEEEERQRGNFPDRFSGHQFPNYSSELNVNALLLGDSALYLCASSALAGGPTDTQYFGPGTRLTVL.

This clonotype was detected only a few times. A much larger clone sits a single nucleotide away, making a read error possible. The chain links TRBV5-1 to TRBJ2-7; D is possibly TRBD2 (6 bases). Germline values: CDR1 SGHRS, CDR2 YFSETQ. This CDR3 is 14 amino acids long. The CDR3 region has the DNA TGCGCCAGCAGCTTAATCGGAGGGCCGTACGTGCAGTACTTC. Residues: CASSLIGGPYVQYF.

This clonotype occurred a few times. The chain combines TRBV20-1 with TRBJ2-7; either TRBD1 or TRBD2 may supply D (6 bases each). CDR1 and CDR2 (germline): DFQATT, SNEGSKA (reference sequence). The CDR3 has 13 amino acids. Between the trimmed V and J ends, which lost 3 bases and 9 bases, there was a span of 18 bases. Here the CDR3 DNA reads TGCAGTGCTAGCCCGACCGAGGGGGGAGGGCAGTACTTC. As protein: CSASPTEGGGQYF.

Details on this clonotype: The junction departs from the called germline gene at one end, perhaps through a read error. The CDR3 coding sequence is TGTGCCAGCAGGGAAGTGACAGGACTCAATCAGCCCCAGCATTTT. Residues: CASREVTGLNQPQHF. The V gene is TRBV2, the J gene TRBJ1-5; D perhaps matches TRBD1 (6 bases). There are 15 residues in the CDR3. CDR1 is SNHLY and CDR2 is FYNNEI in the germline V gene.

At least ten counts were recorded for this clonotype. J is TRBJ1-1 and V is TRBV5-8; perhaps TRBD1 as D (6 bases). There are 19 residues in the CDR3. The V and J ends lost 2 bases and 2 bases respectively, with 25 bases between them. Germline CDR1 reads SGHTS; CDR2 reads YDEGEE. CDR3 bases: TGTGCCAGCAGCTTAGTAGGTATCCCGTTCGACAGGACAAACACTGAAGCTTTCTTT. As protein: CASSLVGIPFDRTNTEAFF.

This clonotype was seen repeatedly, ten times or more. The chain carries TRBV2 and TRBJ2-7; D gene uncertain. The germline gives CDR1 SNHLY, CDR2 FYNNEI. V was pared by 4 bases and J by 7 bases, with 17 bases between. The length of the CDR3 is 14 residues. The DNA of the CDR3 is TGTGCCAGCAGTGTTTTGGGCCCGGCCGGGGAGCAGTACTTC. Amino acids: CASSVLGPAGEQYF.

In this sample, this clonotype turned up many times. The chain links TRBV27 to TRBJ2-1; D is possibly TRBD2 (6 bases). Germline V gene data show CDR1 as MNHEY and CDR2 as SMNVEV (reference sequence). Between the trimmed V and J ends, which lost 5 bases and 4 bases, there was a span of 12 bases. The CDR3 contains 14 residues. The CDR3 DNA reads TGTGCCAGCAGTCACGGGAGCCCTTACAATGAGCAGTTCTTC. Its translation: CASSHGSPYNEQFF.

This clonotype was seen a few times. The chain links TRBV5-1 to TRBJ1-6, with D possibly matching TRBD1 (5 bases). V was clipped by 4 bases and J by 8 bases, with 10 bases between them. The CDR3 contains 13 residues. Germline CDR1 and CDR2: SGHRS and YFSETQ. CDR3 DNA sequence: TGCGCCAGCAGCCAGATGACAGATTCACCCCTCCACTTT. The encoded protein is CASSQMTDSPLHF.

V is TRBV20-1 and J is TRBJ2-1; 15 bases are a match to TRBD2. This CDR3 contains 17 residues. Germline-derived CDR1 and CDR2 are DFQATT and SNEGSKA (reference sequence). V was clipped by 0 bases and J by 2 bases; unmatched bases: 2. In DNA, the CDR3 is TGCAGTGCTAGAGATGGACTAGCGGGAGGGCCCTACAATGAGCAGTTCTTC. It specifies CSARDGLAGGPYNEQFF.

There are many counts of this clonotype. The chain joins TRBV6-6 to TRBJ1-2; D is perhaps TRBD1 (6 bases). The CDR3 runs 15 residues. Trimming took off 2 bases at V and 8 bases at J, with 18 bases between the two ends. The germline gives CDR1 MNHNY, CDR2 SVGAGI (reference sequence). In DNA form, the CDR3 reads TGTGCCAGCAGTTACGACCGACGGGGGGCCAGGGGCTACACCTTC. Its protein product is CASSYDRRGARGYTF.

There are many counts of this clonotype. This chain joins TRBV6-5 and TRBJ2-3; 13 positions agree with TRBD2. With V trimmed by 0 bases and J by 4 bases, 4 bases remained unmatched. CDR1 MNHEY and CDR2 SVGAGI come from the germline V gene. The CDR3 extends over 17 amino acids. The CDR3 spells CASSYSWTSGSADTQYF. For the CDR3, the DNA is TGTGCCAGCAGTTACTCGTGGACTAGCGGGAGCGCAGATACGCAGTATTTT.

The gene calls are TRBV28 and TRBJ2-4; TRBD2 agrees at 7 bases. In germline, CDR1 is MDHEN, CDR2 SYDVKM. This CDR3 spans 16 amino acids. Germline trimming cut 8 bases from V and 0 bases from J; bases unmatched to any gene: 10. CDR3 sequence reads: CASGSTGGIAKNIQYF. DNA for the CDR3: TGTGCCAGCGGATCAACGGGGGGTATAGCCAAAAACATTCAGTACTTC.

Many counts were recorded for this clonotype. The V call is TRBV3-1, the J call TRBJ2-7, with D possibly matching TRBD2 (5 bases). The CDR3 runs 12 residues. The ends were cut back, 6 bases at V and 4 bases at J, with 10 bases in the middle. Germline loops: CDR1 LGHDT, CDR2 YNNKEL (reference sequence). The CDR3 region is CASSRTEYEQYF. CDR3 DNA: TGTGCCAGCAGTCGGACTGAGTACGAGCAGTACTTC.

This clonotype was counted many times. The gene calls are TRBV7-9 and TRBJ1-1; no clear D gene. Between the trimmed V and J ends, which lost 4 bases and 0 bases, there was a span of 9 bases. This CDR3 has 14 residues. Germline V gene sequence: CDR1 SEHNR, CDR2 FQNEAQ (reference sequence). The CDR3 region is CASSSSMMNTEAFF. The CDR3 bases are TGTGCCAGCAGCTCGAGTATGATGAACACTGAAGCTTTCTTT.

This clonotype was seen many times. This chain links TRBV5-1 with TRBJ2-3, with D perhaps given as TRBD1 or TRBD2 (6 bases each). CDR3 length equals 14 residues. Trimming pared 1 base from V and 4 bases from J, leaving 10 bases between. Germline CDR1 SGHRS, CDR2 YFSETQ. The CDR3 here is CASSLNREADTQYF. CDR3 bases: TGCGCCAGCAGCTTGAACAGGGAGGCAGATACGCAGTATTTT.

The sample holds many counts of this clonotype. The V gene is TRBV9, the J gene TRBJ2-1; TRBD2 aligns across 7 bases. This CDR3 contains 15 residues. V dropped 0 bases and J dropped 3; count of bases not matched to a gene: 3. Germline V gene data show CDR1 as SGDLS and CDR2 as YYNGEE. The CDR3 nucleotides are TGTGCCAGCAGCGTAGAGGGGACTAACTACAATGAGCAGTTCTTC. It yields the protein CASSVEGTNYNEQFF. The entire variable domain, with the rest obtained from reference TRBV9 and TRBJ2-1, is as follows: DSGVTQTPKHLITATGQRVTLRCSPRSGDLSVYWYQQSLDQGLQFLIQYYNGEERAKGNILERFSAQQFPDLHSELNLSSLELGDSALYFCASSVEGTNYNEQFFGPGTRLTVL.

This clonotype was picked up many times. The chain links TRBV28 to TRBJ2-5, with D possibly being TRBD1 or TRBD2 (6 bases each). Trimming stripped 4 bases from V and 5 bases from J, with 20 bases between. Germline values: CDR1 MDHEN, CDR2 SYDVKM. The CDR3 contains 16 residues. This CDR3 is CASSSFGLEGGETQYF. The CDR3 DNA follows: TGTGCCAGCAGTTCCTTCGGTCTTGAGGGGGGTGAGACCCAGTACTTC.